This TCR beta chain was sequenced in a study of technical replicates of blood from a few donors. The protocol was immunoSEQ multiplex PCR, while the TCRdb copy is restricted to in-frame clones and leaves out a portion. The sample consists of 80,000 or so clones, approximately 94% of them appearing once. Comment on this clone: This same CDR3 is encoded by further DNA sequences in the sample.

CDR3 length equals 15 residues. Germline assignment: CDR1 MDHEN and CDR2 SYDVKM. V was trimmed by 3 bases and J by 7 bases, leaving 16 bases between them. The clonotype comes from a human donor in good health. The sample consisted of T cells isolated from PBMCs. The chain combines TRBV28 with TRBJ1-5; perhaps TRBD1 as D (5 bases). The CDR3 loop is CASSLGQGFRQPQHF. The CDR3 DNA follows: TGTGCCAGCAGTTTGGGGCAGGGCTTCCGGCAGCCCCAGCATTTT.